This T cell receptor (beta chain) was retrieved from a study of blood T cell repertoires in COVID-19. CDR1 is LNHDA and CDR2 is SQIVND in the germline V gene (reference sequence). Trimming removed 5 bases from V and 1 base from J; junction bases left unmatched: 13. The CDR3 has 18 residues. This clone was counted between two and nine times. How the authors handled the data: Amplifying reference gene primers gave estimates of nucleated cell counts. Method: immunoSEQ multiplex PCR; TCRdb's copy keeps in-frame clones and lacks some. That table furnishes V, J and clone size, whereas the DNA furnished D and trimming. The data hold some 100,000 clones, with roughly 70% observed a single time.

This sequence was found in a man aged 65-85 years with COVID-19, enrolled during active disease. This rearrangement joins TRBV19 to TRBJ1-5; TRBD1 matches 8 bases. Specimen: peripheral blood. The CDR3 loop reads CASSLDRGRPISNQPQHF. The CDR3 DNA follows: TGTGCCAGTAGTCTCGACAGGGGACGCCCTATAAGCAATCAGCCCCAGCATTTT.